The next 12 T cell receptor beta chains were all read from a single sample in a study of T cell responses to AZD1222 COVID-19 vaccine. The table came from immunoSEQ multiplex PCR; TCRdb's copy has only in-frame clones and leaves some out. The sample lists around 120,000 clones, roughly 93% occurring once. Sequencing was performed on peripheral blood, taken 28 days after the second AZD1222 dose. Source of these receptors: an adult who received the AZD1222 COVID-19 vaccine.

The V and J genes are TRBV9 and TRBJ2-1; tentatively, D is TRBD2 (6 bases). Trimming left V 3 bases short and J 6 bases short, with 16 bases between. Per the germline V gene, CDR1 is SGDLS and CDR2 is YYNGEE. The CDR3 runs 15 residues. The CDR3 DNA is TGTGCCAGCAGCGCTGGGCGGGACCCGGGCAATGAGCAGTTCTTC. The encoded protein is CASSAGRDPGNEQFF.

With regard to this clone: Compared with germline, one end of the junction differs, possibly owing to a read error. In nucleotides, the CDR3 is TGTGCCAGCACCTATAGTGGACAGGGATCCCCCAGGGACTTC. This encodes CASTYSGQGSPRDF. The chain has TRBV9 and TRBJ2-7; 8 bases agree with TRBD1. This CDR3 has 14 amino acids. Germline V gene lookup returns CDR1 SGDLS and CDR2 YYNGEE.

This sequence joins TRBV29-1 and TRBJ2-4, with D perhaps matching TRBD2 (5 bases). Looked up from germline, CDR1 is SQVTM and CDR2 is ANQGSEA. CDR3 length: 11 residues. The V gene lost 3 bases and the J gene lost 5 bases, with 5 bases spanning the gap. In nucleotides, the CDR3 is TGCAGCGTTGAGGGAGAAAACATTCAGTACTTC. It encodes CSVEGENIQYF.

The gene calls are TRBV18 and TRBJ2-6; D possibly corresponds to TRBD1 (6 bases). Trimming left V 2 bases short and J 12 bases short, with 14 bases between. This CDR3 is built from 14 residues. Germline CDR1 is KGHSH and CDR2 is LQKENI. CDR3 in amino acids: CASSPTRDIFVLTF. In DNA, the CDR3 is TGTGCCAGCTCACCAACGAGGGACATCTTCGTCCTGACTTTC.

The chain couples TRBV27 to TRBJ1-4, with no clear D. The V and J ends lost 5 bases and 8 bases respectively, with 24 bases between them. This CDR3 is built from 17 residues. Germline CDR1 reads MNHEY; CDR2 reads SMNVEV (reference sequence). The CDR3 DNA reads TGTGCCAGCAGTCCTGGACCAAAGGGCCTAGAGGTCGAAAAACTGTTTTTT. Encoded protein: CASSPGPKGLEVEKLFF.

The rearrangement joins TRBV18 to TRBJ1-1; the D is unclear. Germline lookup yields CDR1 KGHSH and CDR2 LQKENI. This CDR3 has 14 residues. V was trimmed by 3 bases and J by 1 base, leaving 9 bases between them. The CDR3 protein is CASSPLTENTEAFF. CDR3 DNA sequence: TGTGCCAGCTCACCTCTTACGGAGAACACTGAAGCTTTCTTT. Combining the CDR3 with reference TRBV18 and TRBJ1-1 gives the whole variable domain NAGVMQNPRHLVRRRGQEARLRCSPMKGHSHVYWYRQLPEEGLKFMVYLQKENIIDESGMPKERFSAEFPKEGPSILRIQQVVRGDSAAYFCASSPLTENTEAFFGQGTRLTVV.

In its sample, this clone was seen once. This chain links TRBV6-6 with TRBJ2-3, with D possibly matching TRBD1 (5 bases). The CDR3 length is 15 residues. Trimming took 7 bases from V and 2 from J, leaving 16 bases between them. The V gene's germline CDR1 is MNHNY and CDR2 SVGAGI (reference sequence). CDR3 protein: CASIPVGPITDTQYF. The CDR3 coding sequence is TGTGCCAGCATTCCCGTGGGGCCTATCACAGATACGCAGTATTTT.

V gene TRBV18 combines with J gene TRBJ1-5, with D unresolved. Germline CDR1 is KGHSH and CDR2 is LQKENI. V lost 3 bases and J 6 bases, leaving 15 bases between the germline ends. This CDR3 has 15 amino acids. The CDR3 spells CASSPNRYWGQPQHF. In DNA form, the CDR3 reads TGTGCCAGCTCACCGAATCGGTACTGGGGTCAGCCCCAGCATTTT.

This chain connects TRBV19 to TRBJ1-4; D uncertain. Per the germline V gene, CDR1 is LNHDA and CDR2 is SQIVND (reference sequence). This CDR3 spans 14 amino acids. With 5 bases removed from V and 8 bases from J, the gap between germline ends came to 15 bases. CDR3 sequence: CASSPLSGVEKLFF. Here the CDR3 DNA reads TGTGCCAGTAGTCCTCTGAGCGGTGTAGAAAAACTGTTTTTT.

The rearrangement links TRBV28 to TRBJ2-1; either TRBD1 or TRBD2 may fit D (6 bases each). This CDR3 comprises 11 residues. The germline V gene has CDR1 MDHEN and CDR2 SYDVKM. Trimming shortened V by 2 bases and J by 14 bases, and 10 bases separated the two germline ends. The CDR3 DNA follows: TGTGCCAGCAGTTTAAGGGGGGAAAAGTTCTTC. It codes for CASSLRGEKFF. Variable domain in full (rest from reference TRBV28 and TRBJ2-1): DVKVTQSSRYLVKRTGEKVFLECVQDMDHENMFWYRQDPGLGLRLIYFSYDVKMKEKGDIPEGYSVSREKKERFSLILESASTNQTSMYLCASSLRGEKFFGPGTRLTVL.

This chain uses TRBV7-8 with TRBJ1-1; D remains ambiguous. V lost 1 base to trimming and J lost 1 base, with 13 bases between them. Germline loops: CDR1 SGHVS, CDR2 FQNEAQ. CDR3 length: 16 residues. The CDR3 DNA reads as TGTGCCAGCAGCTTAGTGGAGGTGACGCCGAACACTGAAGCTTTCTTT. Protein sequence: CASSLVEVTPNTEAFF.

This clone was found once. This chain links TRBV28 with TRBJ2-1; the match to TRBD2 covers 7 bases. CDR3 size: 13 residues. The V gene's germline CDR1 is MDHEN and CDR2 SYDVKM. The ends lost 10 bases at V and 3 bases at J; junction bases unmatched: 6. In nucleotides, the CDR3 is TGTGCCACTGGACTAGGATACTACAATGAGCAGTTCTTC. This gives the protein CATGLGYYNEQFF. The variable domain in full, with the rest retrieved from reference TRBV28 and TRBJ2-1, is DVKVTQSSRYLVKRTGEKVFLECVQDMDHENMFWYRQDPGLGLRLIYFSYDVKMKEKGDIPEGYSVSREKKERFSLILESASTNQTSMYLCATGLGYYNEQFFGPGTRLTVL.